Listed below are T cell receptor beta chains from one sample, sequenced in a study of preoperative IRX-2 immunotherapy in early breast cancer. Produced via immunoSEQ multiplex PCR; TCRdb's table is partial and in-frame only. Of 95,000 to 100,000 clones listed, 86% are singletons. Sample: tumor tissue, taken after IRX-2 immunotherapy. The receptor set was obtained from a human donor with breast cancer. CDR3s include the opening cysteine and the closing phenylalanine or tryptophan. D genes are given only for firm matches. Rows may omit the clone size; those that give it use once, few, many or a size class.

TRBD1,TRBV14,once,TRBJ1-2,CASSSIGTGTDYGYTF,TGTGCCAGCTCTAGCATCGGAACCGGGACAGACTATGGCTACACCTTC
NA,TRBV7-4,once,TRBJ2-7,CASSLNGPGEQYF,TGTGCCAGCAGCTTAAACGGCCCGGGCGAGCAGTACTTC
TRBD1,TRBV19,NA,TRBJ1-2,CASSTGTVYYGYTF,TGTGCCAGTAGTACTGGGACAGTTTACTATGGCTACACCTTC
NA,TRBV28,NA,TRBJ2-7,CASRTGQNSYEQYF,TGTGCCAGCCGTACAGGGCAAAACTCCTACGAGCAGTACTTC
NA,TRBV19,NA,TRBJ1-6,CASRRTQDTYNSPLHF,TGTGCCAGTAGAAGGACACAAGATACCTATAATTCACCCCTCCACTTT
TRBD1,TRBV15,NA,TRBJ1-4,CATSRETGWETGGKLFF,TGTGCCACCAGCAGAGAAACGGGGTGGGAGACAGGGGGAAAACTGTTTTTT
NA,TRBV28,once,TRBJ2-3,CASSSRQGYTDTQYF,TGTGCCAGCAGTTCCCGCCAGGGATACACAGATACGCAGTATTTT
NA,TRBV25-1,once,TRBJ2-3,CASKTAQGDTQYF,TGTGCCAGCAAGACAGCTCAGGGAGATACGCAGTATTTT
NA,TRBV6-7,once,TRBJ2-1,CASSEVFGLAGWDNEQFF,TGTGCCAGCAGTGAAGTGTTTGGGTTGGCCGGTTGGGACAATGAGCAGTTCTTC
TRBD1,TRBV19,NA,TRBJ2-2,CASHQGTVNTGELFF,TGTGCCAGTCACCAGGGGACAGTGAACACCGGGGAGCTGTTTTTT
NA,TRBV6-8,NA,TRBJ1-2,CASRGWGNYGYTF,TGTGCCAGCAGGGGGTGGGGGAACTATGGCTACACCTTC
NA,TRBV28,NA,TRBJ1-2,CASSMDVYGYTF,TGTGCCAGCAGTATGGACGTCTATGGCTACACCTTC
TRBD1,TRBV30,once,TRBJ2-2,CAWSQGAKTGELFF,TGTGCCTGGAGTCAGGGGGCAAAAACAGGGGAGCTGTTTTTT
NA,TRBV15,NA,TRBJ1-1,CATSRDRQGAEAFF,TGTGCCACCAGCAGAGATCGGCAGGGAGCTGAAGCTTTCTTT
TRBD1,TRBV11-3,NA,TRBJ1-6,CASSVGQGNGSPLHF,TGTGCCAGCAGCGTTGGACAGGGAAATGGCTCACCCCTCCACTTT
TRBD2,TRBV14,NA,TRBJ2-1,CASSPPGLAGGNEQFF,TGTGCCAGCAGCCCCCCGGGACTAGCGGGGGGAAATGAGCAGTTCTTC
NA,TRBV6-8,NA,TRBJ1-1,CASSVMTVNTEAFF,TGTGCCAGCAGTGTAATGACGGTGAACACTGAAGCTTTCTTT
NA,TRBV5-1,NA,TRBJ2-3,CASSLVGRDTDTQYF,TGCGCCAGCAGCTTGGTCGGGCGGGACACAGATACGCAGTATTTT
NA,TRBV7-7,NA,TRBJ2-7,CASSSTVGSLGEQYF,TGTGCCAGCAGCTCCACCGTGGGGTCCCTCGGGGAGCAGTACTTC
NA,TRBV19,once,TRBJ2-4,CASSNFGSLAKNIQYF,TGTGCCAGTAGTAATTTTGGGAGCCTAGCCAAAAACATTCAGTACTTC
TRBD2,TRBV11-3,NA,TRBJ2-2,CASSLDGGSTGELFF,TGTGCCAGCAGCTTAGATGGCGGGAGCACCGGGGAGCTGTTTTTT
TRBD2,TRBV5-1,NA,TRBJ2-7,CASSSGTVWTSGPAYEQYF,TGCGCCAGCAGCTCAGGGACAGTTTGGACTAGCGGACCCGCCTACGAGCAGTACTTC
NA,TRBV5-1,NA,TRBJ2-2,CASSLGWATGELFF,TGCGCCAGCAGCTTAGGTTGGGCCACCGGGGAGCTGTTTTTT
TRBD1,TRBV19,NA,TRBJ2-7,CASSRGQGGNEQYF,TGTGCCAGTAGTAGGGGACAGGGTGGAAACGAGCAGTACTTC
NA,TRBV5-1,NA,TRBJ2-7,CATQRASGGPRGRTYEQYF,TGCGCCACCCAGCGAGCGTCGGGGGGCCCTAGGGGGAGAACCTACGAGCAGTACTTC
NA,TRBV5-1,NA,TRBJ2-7,CASSLEGGLYYEQYF,TGCGCCAGCAGCTTGGAGGGTGGGTTGTACTACGAGCAGTACTTC
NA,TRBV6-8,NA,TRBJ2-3,CASSPFGADTQYF,TGTGCCAGCAGTCCGTTTGGGGCAGATACGCAGTATTTT
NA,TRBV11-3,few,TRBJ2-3,CASSLRGGPDTQYF,TGTGCCAGCAGCTTAAGGGGTGGACCAGATACGCAGTATTTT
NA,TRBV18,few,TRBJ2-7,CASSLEGSGLTYEQYF,TGTGCCAGCTCCCTAGAGGGAAGCGGGTTGACCTACGAGCAGTACTTC
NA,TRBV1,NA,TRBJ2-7,CASSQDFPEYAQYF,TGCGCCAGCAGCCAAGATTTTCCCGAATACGCGCAGTACTTC
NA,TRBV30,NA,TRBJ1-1,CAWFLWGSGTEAFF,TGTGCCTGGTTCCTCTGGGGTAGCGGGACTGAAGCTTTCTTT
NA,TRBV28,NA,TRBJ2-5,CASSLFGGETQYF,TGTGCCAGCAGTTTATTCGGTGGAGAGACCCAGTACTTC
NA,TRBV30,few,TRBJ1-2,CLGQANYGYTF,TGTCTCGGGCAGGCTAACTATGGCTACACCTTC
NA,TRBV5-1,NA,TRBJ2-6,CASTQTGASGANVLTF,TGCGCCAGCACCCAGACAGGCGCCTCTGGGGCCAACGTCCTGACTTTC
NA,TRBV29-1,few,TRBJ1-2,CSVVDSPGQGDYGYTF,TGCAGCGTTGTTGATAGTCCGGGCCAAGGGGACTATGGCTACACCTTC
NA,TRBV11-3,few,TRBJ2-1,CASSLDSSSESPSGEQFF,TGTGCCAGCAGCTTGGATTCGTCATCTGAGTCCCCCTCGGGTGAGCAGTTCTTC
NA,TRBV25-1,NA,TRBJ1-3,CASSASGAGNTIYF,TGTGCCAGCAGCGCGTCGGGGGCTGGAAACACCATATATTTT
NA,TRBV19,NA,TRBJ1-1,CASSKGTGMNTEAFF,TGTGCCAGTAGTAAGGGTACAGGGATGAACACTGAAGCTTTCTTT
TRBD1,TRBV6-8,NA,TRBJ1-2,CAISLGTGKNYGYTF,TGTGCCATCAGCCTCGGGACAGGGAAGAACTATGGCTACACCTTC
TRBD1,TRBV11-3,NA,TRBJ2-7,CASSRAGTGTYEQYF,TGTGCCAGCAGCAGAGCCGGGACAGGAACCTACGAGCAGTACTTC
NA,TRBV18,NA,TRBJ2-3,CASSPLTTDTQYF,TGTGCCAGCTCACCACTGACGACAGATACGCAGTATTTT
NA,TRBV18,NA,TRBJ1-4,CASSPWDTNEKLFF,TGTGCCAGCTCACCTTGGGACACGAATGAAAAACTGTTTTTT
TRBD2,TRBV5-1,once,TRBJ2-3,CASSFSGGLTDTQYF,TGCGCCAGCAGCTTTAGCGGGGGCCTCACAGATACGCAGTATTTT
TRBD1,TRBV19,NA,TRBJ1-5,CASTKDRPRSNQPQHF,TGTGCCAGTACCAAGGACAGGCCCCGGAGCAATCAGCCCCAGCATTTT
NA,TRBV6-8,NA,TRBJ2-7,CAISVIFTGSHSYEQYF,TGTGCCATCAGTGTGATCTTCACGGGGAGCCACTCCTACGAGCAGTACTTC
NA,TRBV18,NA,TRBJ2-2,CASSPTRETGELFF,TGTGCCAGCTCACCTACTAGGGAGACCGGGGAGCTGTTTTTT
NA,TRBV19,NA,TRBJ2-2,CASSKIKTNTNTGELFF,TGTGCCAGTAGTAAGATAAAGACTAATACGAACACCGGGGAGCTGTTTTTT
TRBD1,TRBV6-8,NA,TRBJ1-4,CASRVTGYRLDEKLFF,TGTGCCAGCAGAGTGACAGGGTATCGCCTGGATGAAAAACTGTTTTTT
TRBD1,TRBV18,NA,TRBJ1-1,CASSAGTGGMTEAFF,TGTGCCAGCTCAGCCGGGACAGGGGGTATGACTGAAGCTTTCTTT
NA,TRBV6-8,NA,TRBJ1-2,CASRTTGSRDYGYTF,TGTGCCAGCAGGACAACAGGGTCACGGGACTATGGCTACACCTTC
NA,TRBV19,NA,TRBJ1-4,CASSPILGLGGILFF,TGTGCCAGTAGTCCCATCCTAGGCCTCGGGGGGATCTTGTTTTTT